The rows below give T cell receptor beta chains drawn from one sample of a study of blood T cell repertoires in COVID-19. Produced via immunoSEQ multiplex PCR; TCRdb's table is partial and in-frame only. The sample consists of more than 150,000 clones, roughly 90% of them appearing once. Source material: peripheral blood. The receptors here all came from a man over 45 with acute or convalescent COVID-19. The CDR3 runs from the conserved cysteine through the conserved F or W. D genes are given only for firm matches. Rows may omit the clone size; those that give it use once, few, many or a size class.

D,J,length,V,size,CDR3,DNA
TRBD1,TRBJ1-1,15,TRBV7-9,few,CASSSRTGRNTEAFF,TGTGCCAGCAGCTCAAGGACAGGGAGGAACACTGAAGCTTTCTTT
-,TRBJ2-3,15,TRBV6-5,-,CASVKSRGSTDTQYF,TGTGCCAGCGTAAAGTCAAGGGGAAGCACAGATACGCAGTATTTT
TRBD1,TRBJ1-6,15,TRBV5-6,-,CASSSIPGQDSPLHF,TGTGCCAGCAGCTCTATACCGGGACAGGATTCACCCCTCCACTTT
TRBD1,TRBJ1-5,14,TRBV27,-,CASRTTGGNQPQHF,TGTGCCAGCAGGACGACAGGGGGCAATCAGCCCCAGCATTTT
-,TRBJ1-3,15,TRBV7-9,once,CASSLGLVSGNTIYF,TGTGCCAGCAGCTTAGGCTTAGTCTCTGGAAACACCATATATTTT
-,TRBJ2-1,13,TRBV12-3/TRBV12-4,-,CASSPPGFNEQFF,TGTGCCAGCAGTCCCCCGGGGTTCAATGAGCAGTTCTTC
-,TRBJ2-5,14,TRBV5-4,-,CASSSSLMQETQYF,TGTGCCAGCAGCTCTAGTTTGATGCAAGAGACCCAGTACTTC
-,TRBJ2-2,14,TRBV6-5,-,CASSYQYPGGELFF,TGTGCCAGCAGTTACCAATACCCCGGCGGGGAGCTGTTTTTT
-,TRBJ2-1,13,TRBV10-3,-,CAISESGDDEQFF,TGTGCCATCAGTGAATCGGGGGACGATGAGCAGTTCTTC
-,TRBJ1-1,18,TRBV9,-,CASSGNREMVLVETEAFF,TGTGCCAGCAGCGGAAACAGGGAAATGGTTTTAGTTGAGACTGAAGCTTTCTTT
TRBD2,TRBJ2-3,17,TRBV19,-,CASSFERGFTSTDTQYF,TGTGCCAGTAGTTTCGAGCGGGGCTTTACTAGCACAGATACGCAGTATTTT
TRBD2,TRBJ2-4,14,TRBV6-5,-,CASMGGTGKNIQYF,TGTGCCAGCATGGGGGGGACGGGCAAAAACATTCAGTACTTC
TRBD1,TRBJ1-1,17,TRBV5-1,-,CASSSHFTGTANTEAFF,TGCGCCAGCAGCTCACACTTCACCGGGACAGCGAACACTGAAGCTTTCTTT
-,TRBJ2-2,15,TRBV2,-,CASSPEGLRGGELFF,TGTGCCAGCAGCCCCGAAGGGTTACGGGGGGGGGAGCTGTTTTTT
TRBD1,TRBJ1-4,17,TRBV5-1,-,CASSAYRDSATNEKLFF,TGCGCCAGCAGCGCCTACCGGGACAGTGCAACTAATGAAAAACTGTTTTTT
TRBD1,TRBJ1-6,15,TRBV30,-,CACRGGTGNNSPLHF,TGTGCCTGCCGAGGGGGGACAGGGAATAATTCACCCCTCCACTTT
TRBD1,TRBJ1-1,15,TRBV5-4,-,CASSTGGQVNTEAFF,TGTGCCAGCAGCACAGGGGGCCAAGTGAACACTGAAGCTTTCTTT
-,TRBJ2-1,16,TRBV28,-,CASSFVAASSYNEQFF,TGTGCCAGCAGTTTCGTAGCAGCCAGCTCCTACAATGAGCAGTTCTTC
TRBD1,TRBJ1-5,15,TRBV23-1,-,CASNQGQGVPQPQHF,TGCGCCAGCAATCAAGGACAGGGGGTGCCTCAGCCCCAGCATTTT
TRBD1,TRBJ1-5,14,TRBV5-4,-,CASSPGGQNQPQHF,TGTGCCAGCAGCCCAGGGGGCCAGAACCAGCCCCAGCATTTT
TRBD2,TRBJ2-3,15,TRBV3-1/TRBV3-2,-,CASSQRGSGTDTQYF,TGTGCCAGCAGCCAGAGAGGTAGCGGGACAGATACGCAGTATTTT
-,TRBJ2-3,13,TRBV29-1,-,CSVLVGIADTQYF,TGCAGCGTACTGGTTGGTATTGCAGATACGCAGTATTTT
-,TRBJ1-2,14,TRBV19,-,CASTPRQGNNGYTF,TGTGCCAGTACCCCGCGGCAGGGTAACAATGGCTACACCTTC
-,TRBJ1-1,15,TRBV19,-,CASTLHPRGLTEAFF,TGTGCCAGTACCCTCCACCCCCGGGGTTTAACTGAAGCTTTCTTT
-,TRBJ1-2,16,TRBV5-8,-,CASSLDLGRPIYGYTF,TGTGCCAGCAGCTTGGATCTAGGAAGGCCGATCTATGGCTACACCTTC
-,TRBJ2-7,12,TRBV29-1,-,CSVVRDSSEQYF,TGCAGCGTAGTCAGGGATTCTAGCGAGCAGTACTTC
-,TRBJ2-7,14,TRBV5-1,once,CASSLGTVPHEQYF,TGCGCCAGCAGCTTGGGGACAGTACCCCACGAGCAGTACTTC
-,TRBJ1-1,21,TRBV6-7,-,CASSGPISVIQADSGDTEAFF,TGTGCCAGCAGTGGGCCCATCTCAGTCATCCAGGCAGATTCAGGGGACACTGAAGCTTTCTTT
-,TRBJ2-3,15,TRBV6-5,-,CASSYSIRGTDTQYF,TGTGCCAGCAGTTACTCGATCAGAGGGACAGATACGCAGTATTTT